This T cell receptor beta chain was sequenced during a study of long-term antiretroviral therapy in people with HIV. Study-wide findings and caveats: Clones with expansion before ART led the repertoire at all time points. HIV repertoires had narrower CDR3 length ranges than controls.

Germline V gives CDR1 SNHLY, CDR2 FYNNEI. The V and J ends lost 5 bases and 4 bases respectively, with 11 bases between them. The CDR3 consists of 13 residues. The libraries were made with immunoSEQ v3.0 at survey level. The target of sequencing was roughly 35,000-50,000 T-cell genomes per sample. Some clones are missing from TCRdb's copy, which holds only in-frame ones; the method was immunoSEQ multiplex PCR. The profile shows about 22,000 clones, just over 85% of them singletons. None of the participants with HIV were treated outside the United States. For this clone: Its antigen is unidentified.

The V call is TRBV2, the J call TRBJ1-1; D may be TRBD1 (5 bases). This clonotype originated in a woman aged 25 to 45 with HIV. Sequencing was performed on unsorted PBMCs, taken 1.8 years before starting antiretroviral therapy. CDR3 sequence: CASSPLQGTEAFF. In DNA, the CDR3 is TGTGCCAGCAGTCCTTTGCAGGGCACTGAAGCTTTCTTT.